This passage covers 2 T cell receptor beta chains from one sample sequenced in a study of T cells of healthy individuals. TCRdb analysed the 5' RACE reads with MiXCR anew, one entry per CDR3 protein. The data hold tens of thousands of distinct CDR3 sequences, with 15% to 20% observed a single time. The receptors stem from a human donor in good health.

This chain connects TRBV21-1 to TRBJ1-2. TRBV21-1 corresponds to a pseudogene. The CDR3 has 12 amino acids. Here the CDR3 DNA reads TGTGCCAGCAGCAAAAGGCATGGTGGCTACACCTTC. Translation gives CASSKRHGGYTF.

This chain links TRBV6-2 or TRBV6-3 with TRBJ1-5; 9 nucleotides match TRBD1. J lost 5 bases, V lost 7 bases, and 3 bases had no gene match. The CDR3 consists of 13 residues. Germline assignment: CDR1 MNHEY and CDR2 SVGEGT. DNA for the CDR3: TGTGCCAGCAAGGACAGGGGTTATCAGCCCCAGCATTTT. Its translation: CASKDRGYQPQHF.